A selection of T cell receptor beta chains follows, all from one sample in a study of cytomegalovirus exposure and HLA in healthy donors. Libraries were prepared by immunoSEQ multiplex PCR; TCRdb keeps only in-frame clonotypes and omits some of them. The sample lists 150,000 or so clones, roughly 80% seen once, with around 10% in the top ten. The specimen was PBMCs. These receptor sequences come from a young man in good health and CMV-seropositive. The CDR3 runs from the conserved cysteine through the conserved F or W. The order of the fields is D gene, J gene, V gene, clone size, CDR3 protein, CDR3 DNA. The D gene is left open where the match is weak. The listing skips clone size in some rows; elsewhere it reads once, few, many or a size class.

>TRBD1|TRBJ1-2|TRBV7-9|NA
CASSVRAGGRFYGYTF
TGTGCCAGCAGCGTAAGGGCAGGGGGCCGCTTCTATGGCTACACCTTC
>NA|TRBJ2-7|TRBV27|NA
CASSLTAGKTHEQYF
TGTGCCAGCAGTCTCACGGCGGGGAAAACCCACGAGCAGTACTTC
>NA|TRBJ2-7|TRBV7-9|NA
CASSLDPLREQYF
TGTGCCAGCAGCTTAGACCCATTGCGCGAGCAGTACTTC
>NA|TRBJ2-1|TRBV2|NA
CASRSTGPRSYNEQFF
TGTGCCAGCAGGTCCACAGGTCCTAGGTCCTACAATGAGCAGTTCTTC
>NA|TRBJ2-2|TRBV6-5|NA
CASVSSNTGELFF
TGTGCCAGCGTTAGCAGTAACACCGGGGAGCTGTTTTTT
>NA|TRBJ2-7|TRBV30|NA
CAWSNDILQGREQYF
TGTGCCTGGAGTAATGATATACTACAGGGTCGCGAGCAGTACTTC
>NA|TRBJ1-2|TRBV30|few
CAWSEEGYSGYTF
TGTGCCTGGAGTGAGGAGGGGTATTCAGGCTACACCTTC
>TRBD1|TRBJ1-2|TRBV7-8|once
CASSFDSIGGGAYGYTF
TGTGCCAGCAGCTTTGATTCCATTGGAGGGGGCGCCTATGGCTACACCTTC
>TRBD2|TRBJ2-3|TRBV27|NA
CATQPRGRVGLAGSHIADTQYF
TGTGCCACCCAGCCGAGGGGCAGGGTAGGCCTAGCGGGATCACACATCGCAGATACGCAGTATTTT
>TRBD2|TRBJ2-7|TRBV27|NA
CASSFLAGENNEQYF
TGTGCCAGCAGTTTCTTAGCGGGGGAAAACAACGAGCAGTACTTC
>TRBD1|TRBJ2-7|TRBV2|NA
CASSDGGTGFKQYF
TGTGCCAGCAGTGATGGCGGGACAGGGTTTAAACAGTACTTC
>TRBD1|TRBJ1-5|TRBV9|NA
CASSGGGGWNQPQHF
TGTGCCAGCAGCGGAGGGGGCGGGTGGAATCAGCCCCAGCATTTT
>NA|TRBJ2-1|TRBV23-1|NA
CASSQSGGRSSYNEQFF
TGCGCCAGCAGTCAATCTGGCGGGCGGAGCTCCTACAATGAGCAGTTCTTC
>TRBD2|TRBJ2-1|TRBV14|NA
CASSLSGDEQFF
TGTGCCAGCAGCCTGAGCGGGGATGAGCAGTTCTTC
>NA|TRBJ2-7|TRBV5-4|NA
CASHRSSYEQYF
TGTGCCAGCCACAGGAGCTCCTACGAGCAGTACTTC